The sequence of this TCR beta chain was determined in a study of CD8 T cells in Susac syndrome. Per germline, CDR1 SEHNR and CDR2 FQNEAQ (reference sequence). Trimming cost V 4 bases and J 4 bases, with 25 bases left between them. CDR3 size: 18 residues. Sequencing targeted TCR beta in T cells from blood (CD8+ and CD4+). Roughly 0.5 to 1 ug RNA was reverse transcribed with random hexamers. Multiplex PCR with immunoSEQ amplified the TCR beta CDR3 across 54 Vbeta and 13 Jbeta. From the immunoSEQ multiplex PCR reads, TCRdb called clonotypes with MiXCR, one entry per CDR3 protein. The table records 250,000 to 300,000 distinct CDR3 sequences, approximately 90% of them present only once.

The sequenced sample was CD8+ T cells from PBMCs. This TCR derives from a human donor with multiple sclerosis. The chain uses TRBV7-9 and TRBJ1-2; weak D call: TRBD1 (6 bases). The CDR3 sequence: CASSSLSRRRGGGYGYTF. In DNA, the CDR3 is TGTGCCAGCAGCTCCCTTAGCAGGCGACGGGGGGGCGGCTATGGCTACACCTTC.